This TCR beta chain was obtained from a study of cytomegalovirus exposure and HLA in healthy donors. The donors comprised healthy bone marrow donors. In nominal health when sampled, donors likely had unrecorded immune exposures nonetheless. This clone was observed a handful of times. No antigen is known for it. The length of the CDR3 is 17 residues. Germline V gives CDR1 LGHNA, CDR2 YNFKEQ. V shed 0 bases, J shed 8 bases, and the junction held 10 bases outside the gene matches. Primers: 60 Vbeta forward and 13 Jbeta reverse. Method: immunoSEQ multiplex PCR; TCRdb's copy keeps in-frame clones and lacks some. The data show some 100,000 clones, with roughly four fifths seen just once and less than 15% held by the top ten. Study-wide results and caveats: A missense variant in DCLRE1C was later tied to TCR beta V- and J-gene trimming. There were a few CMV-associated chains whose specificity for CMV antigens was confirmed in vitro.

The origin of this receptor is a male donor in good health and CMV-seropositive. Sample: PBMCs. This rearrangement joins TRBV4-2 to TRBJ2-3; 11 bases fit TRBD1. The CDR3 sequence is CASSQDVGQGGLGTQYF. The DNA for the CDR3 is TGTGCCAGCAGCCAAGATGTGGGACAGGGGGGGCTCGGTACGCAGTATTTT.